The 23 T cell receptor beta chains reported below all come from one sample, sequenced in a study of CD8 T cells in ankylosing spondylitis (TCRdb year 2017). Libraries were made using 5' RACE. Instrument used: Illumina HiSeq 2500. TCRdb reworked the public reads: Q25 trimming with fastp, MiXCR clone assembly, productive beta chains retained. For every CDR3 protein sequence, its rows merge into one entry that carries the most common genes and DNA. The sample contains about 170,000 distinct CDR3 sequences, approximately 16% of them found a single time. The ten largest clones take up about 8.2% of the sample. What was sequenced was blood, either unsorted or a sorted T cell fraction (not recorded which). Receptor source: a male donor with ankylosing spondylitis or in good health (not recorded which).

This clonotype came up many times. The chain employs TRBV6-1 and TRBJ1-5; 12 bases are a match to TRBD1. Germline V gene data show CDR1 as MNHNS and CDR2 as SASEGT. This CDR3 region has 16 residues. With V trimmed by 6 bases and J by 5 bases, 8 bases remained unmatched. The CDR3 DNA reads TGTGCCAGCAGCCCGGGGGGACAGGGGGCCTATCAGCCCCAGCATTTT. Its protein is CASSPGGQGAYQPQHF.

A few counts support this clonotype. The chain links TRBV20-1 to TRBJ2-5, with 8 bases lining up with TRBD1. This CDR3 is 15 amino acids long. The junction had 8 bases not matched to a gene; V was cut back by 4 bases and J by 1 base. Germline V gives CDR1 DFQATT, CDR2 SNEGSKA (reference sequence). The CDR3 bases are TGCAGTGCTACCCGGGCAACAGGGGGCCAAGAGACCCAGTACTTC. Protein product: CSATRATGGQETQYF.

There are a few counts of this clonotype. The chain employs TRBV18 and TRBJ1-5, with D maybe TRBD1 (5 bases). The V end lost 2 bases, the J end lost 2 bases, and 10 bases lay between the germline ends. Germline assignment: CDR1 KGHSH and CDR2 LQKENI. The CDR3 is 15 residues long. Here the CDR3 DNA reads TGTGCCAGCTCACCAAGGGGCGACCGCAATCAGCCCCAGCATTTT. It encodes CASSPRGDRNQPQHF.

This clonotype was found a few times. The J gene is TRBJ2-7, the V gene TRBV12-3 or TRBV12-4; D might be TRBD2 (6 bases). Trimming took 2 bases from V and 6 from J, leaving 8 bases between them. This CDR3 spans 12 amino acids. As DNA, the CDR3 is TGTGCCAGCAGTTTACCCGGGGGCGAGCAGTACTTC. Protein: CASSLPGGEQYF.

This clonotype was detected only a few times. J is TRBJ1-1 and V is TRBV9; 7 bases align to TRBD1. This CDR3 spans 16 amino acids. V shed 4 bases and J 3 bases; nucleotides not matched to a gene: 12. The germline CDR1 and CDR2 sequences are SGDLS and YYNGEE. CDR3 sequence: CASSLGIGGGHTEAFF. Written as DNA, the CDR3 is TGTGCCAGCAGCCTAGGGATAGGGGGCGGGCACACTGAAGCTTTCTTT.

This chain links TRBV6-2 or TRBV6-3 with TRBJ2-1, with D possibly being TRBD1 or TRBD2 (5 bases each). This CDR3 is built from 11 residues. With 0 bases removed from V and 16 bases from J, the gap between germline ends came to 10 bases. Germline V CDR1 and CDR2: MNHEY, SVGEGT. As DNA, the CDR3 is TGTGCCAGCAGTTACTCGGGGGTGGAATTCTTC. Translating it yields CASSYSGVEFF.

This clonotype was counted many times. The chain uses TRBV25-1 and TRBJ2-6; D gene unclear. V was pared by 10 bases and J by 4 bases, with 8 bases between. Germline CDR1 MGHDK, CDR2 SYGVNS. The CDR3 totals 12 residues. For the CDR3, the DNA is TGTGCCACCCGGGCGGGGGCCAACGTCCTGACTTTC. Its protein product is CATRAGANVLTF.

J is TRBJ2-3 and V is TRBV7-9, with D unclear. The CDR3 is made up of 14 amino acids. V lost 2 bases and J 4 bases, leaving 10 bases between the germline ends. CDR1 and CDR2 (germline): SEHNR, FQNEAQ (reference sequence). The DNA of the CDR3 is TGTGCCAGCAGCTTATTCCCCCGCCCAGATACGCAGTATTTT. This codes for CASSLFPRPDTQYF.

This clonotype appeared a few times. V is TRBV30 and J is TRBJ1-5; D is perhaps TRBD1 (5 bases). The ends were cut back, 5 bases at V and 2 bases at J, with 10 bases in the middle. The CDR3 covers 13 residues. From germline, CDR1 is GTSNPN and CDR2 SVGIG (reference sequence). CDR3 sequence (DNA): TGTGCCTGGGACCAGGGACGCAATCAGCCCCAGCATTTT. It yields the protein CAWDQGRNQPQHF. The full variable domain, completed using reference TRBV30 and TRBJ1-5, is SQTIHQWPATLVQPVGSPLSLECTVEGTSNPNLYWYRQAAGRGLQLLFYSVGIGQISSEVPQNLSASRPQDRQFILSSKKLLLSDSGFYLCAWDQGRNQPQHFGDGTRLSIL.

The table lists this clonotype with many counts. This chain joins TRBV3-1 and TRBJ1-1, with TRBD1 matching over 8 bases. Trimming removed 4 bases from V and 10 bases from J; junction bases left unmatched: 8. CDR3 length: 13 residues. Per germline, CDR1 LGHDT and CDR2 YNNKEL (reference sequence). DNA for the CDR3: TGTGCCAGCAGCCGGGACAGGCGGACAGGAGCTTTCTTT. Protein product: CASSRDRRTGAFF.

In its sample, this clonotype was seen many times. V and J are TRBV5-1 and TRBJ2-1, with D perhaps matching TRBD2 (6 bases). Germline CDR1 is SGHRS and CDR2 is YFSETQ. Deletions cut 8 bases from V and 2 bases from J, with 17 bases between. The CDR3 length is 15 residues. The CDR3 coding sequence is TGCGCCAGTATTAGGCTAGCGCACACCTACAATGAGCAGTTCTTC. This translates into CASIRLAHTYNEQFF.

This clonotype was observed a few times. J is TRBJ2-5 and V is TRBV5-1; the match to TRBD2 covers 13 bases. V shed 4 bases, J shed 7 bases, and the junction held 4 bases outside the gene matches. CDR3 length: 14 amino acids. The germline V gene has CDR1 SGHRS and CDR2 YFSETQ. CDR3 region: CASSPGTSGATQYF. CDR3 DNA: TGCGCCAGCAGCCCCGGGACTAGCGGGGCGACCCAGTACTTC. The variable domain in full, completed from reference TRBV5-1 and TRBJ2-5, reads KAGVTQTPRYLIKTRGQQVTLSCSPISGHRSVSWYQQTPGQGLQFLFEYFSETQRNKGNFPGRFSGRQFSNSRSEMNVSTLELGDSALYLCASSPGTSGATQYFGPGTRLLVL.

The table lists this clonotype with many counts. This rearrangement joins TRBV20-1 to TRBJ2-7; D is uncertain. CDR3 length equals 14 residues. Trimming removed 0 bases from V and 3 bases from J, with 12 bases in between. Germline V gives CDR1 DFQATT, CDR2 SNEGSKA (reference sequence). As DNA, the CDR3 is TGCAGTGCTAGAGATAGTCTCATGAGCTACGAGCAGTACTTC. This translates into CSARDSLMSYEQYF.

This clonotype appeared many times. The V gene is TRBV24-1, the J gene TRBJ2-3, with D tentatively TRBD2 (5 bases). The CDR3 consists of 16 residues. V gave up 4 bases and J gave up 0 bases, with 13 bases separating them. Germline-derived CDR1 and CDR2 are KGHDR and SFDVKD. CDR3 DNA sequence: TGTGCCACCAGTGACCTACGGGGATCAAGCACAGATACGCAGTATTTT. It is translated as CATSDLRGSSTDTQYF.

This clonotype was found many times. The chain joins TRBV5-1 to TRBJ2-7, with D perhaps matching TRBD1 or TRBD2 (6 bases each). Trimming shortened V by 2 bases and J by 3 bases, and 12 bases separated the two germline ends. Germline CDR1 is SGHRS and CDR2 is YFSETQ. This CDR3 spans 14 amino acids. The CDR3 coding sequence is TGCGCCAGCAGCTTCGGGGGCGTAGGCTACGAGCAGTACTTC. Translating gives CASSFGGVGYEQYF.

This clonotype turned up a few times. V and J are TRBV6-2 or TRBV6-3 and TRBJ2-1; D ambiguous. With 5 bases removed from V and 16 bases from J, the gap between germline ends came to 21 bases. Looked up from germline, CDR1 is MNHEY and CDR2 is SVGEGT. The CDR3 consists of 13 residues. The CDR3 reads CASSRPSSQPHFF. DNA for the CDR3: TGTGCCAGCAGTCGACCTAGTTCTCAACCCCATTTCTTC.

This clonotype was observed at least ten times. This chain joins TRBV6-5 and TRBJ2-5, with a possible D match to TRBD2 (6 bases). Germline assignment: CDR1 MNHEY and CDR2 SVGAGI. The CDR3 consists of 15 residues. Trimming took 4 bases from V and 5 from J, leaving 17 bases between them. CDR3 residues: CASSSSPRGWETQYF. CDR3 nucleotides: TGTGCCAGCAGTTCTTCTCCCCGGGGGTGGGAGACCCAGTACTTC.

The table lists this clonotype with many counts. The chain links TRBV29-1 to TRBJ2-7, with TRBD2 matching 8 bases. The CDR3 runs 15 residues. The germline gives CDR1 SQVTM, CDR2 ANQGSEA. V trimming: 6 bases; J trimming: 4 bases; junction bases outside the gene matches: 14. In nucleotides, the CDR3 is TGCAGCGTCCTCCCGGGAGGGGGTAAATTGTACGAGCAGTACTTC. It encodes CSVLPGGGKLYEQYF.

Ten or more counts support this clonotype. This chain joins TRBV7-8 and TRBJ1-1, with 7 bases aligning to TRBD1. Losses at the gene ends were 4 bases for V and 1 base for J; bases not matched to a gene: 6. Germline V gene sequence: CDR1 SGHVS, CDR2 FQNEAQ. The CDR3 totals 15 residues. The CDR3 coding sequence is TGTGCCAGCAGCTCCCACAGGGGCCGGAACACTGAAGCTTTCTTT. Translating it yields CASSSHRGRNTEAFF.

The gene calls are TRBV29-1 and TRBJ2-2; 8 positions match TRBD1. With 2 bases clipped from V and 4 bases from J, the junction kept 9 bases outside the gene matches. The CDR3 runs 16 residues. Germline values: CDR1 SQVTM, CDR2 ANQGSEA. The CDR3 coding sequence is TGCAGCGTTGAAATGGGGCAGGGGGCCGCCACCGGGGAGCTGTTTTTT. It codes for CSVEMGQGAATGELFF.

About this clonotype itself: This may stem from a read error, because a much larger clone lies one nucleotide away. The chain couples TRBV24-1 to TRBJ2-7; maybe TRBD2 (7 bases). With 7 bases removed from V and 2 bases from J, the gap between germline ends came to 17 bases. Germline CDR1 and CDR2: KGHDR and SFDVKD. This CDR3 has 15 residues. The CDR3 DNA sequence: TGTGCCACCAGCATGGGGGGGGACACTACCTACGAGCAGTACTTC. Translating it yields CATSMGGDTTYEQYF.

This clonotype has a handful of counts. The rearrangement uses TRBV6-1 and TRBJ1-4; tentatively, D is TRBD1 (5 bases). Per the germline V gene, CDR1 is MNHNS and CDR2 is SASEGT. The CDR3 runs to 14 residues. Trimming shortened V by 4 bases and J by 8 bases, and 14 bases separated the two germline ends. The CDR3 region is CASSVTQGAEKLFF. In DNA, the CDR3 is TGTGCCAGCAGTGTTACGCAGGGTGCCGAAAAACTGTTTTTT.

This clonotype showed up many times. V is TRBV5-1 and J is TRBJ2-1; TRBD2 aligns across 9 bases. The V gene end was trimmed by 6 bases and the J gene end by 4 bases; junction bases not matched to a gene: 5. The germline V gene encodes CDR1 SGHRS and CDR2 YFSETQ. This CDR3 has 14 residues. The CDR3 loop is CASTLTSGYNEQFF. The CDR3 DNA reads TGCGCCAGCACCCTGACTAGCGGATACAATGAGCAGTTCTTC. Full variable domain (missing parts from reference TRBV5-1 and TRBJ2-1): KAGVTQTPRYLIKTRGQQVTLSCSPISGHRSVSWYQQTPGQGLQFLFEYFSETQRNKGNFPGRFSGRQFSNSRSEMNVSTLELGDSALYLCASTLTSGYNEQFFGPGTRLTVL.